The entry that follows covers one T cell receptor beta chain sequence. What antigen it recognizes has not been identified. No much larger clone is present one base from it, and per-base qualities are unavailable. Spanning cysteine to phenylalanine, the CDR3 consists of 15 amino acids. Kept here is only the CDR3 DNA, which spans 45 bases and is read in frame from base 1. Germline trimming: 1 base from V, 6 bases from J; junction bases outside gene matches: 9. CDR1 LGHNA and CDR2 YNFKEQ are derived from the germline V gene. The data derive from a study of technical replicates of blood from a few donors (dated by TCRdb to the late 2010s). Libraries were built with the immunoSEQ multiplex PCR assay. TCRdb took over this immuneACCESS table, retaining in-frame rearrangements with V and J assigned. Such tables are incomplete; in checked studies, under half of the missing clones stem from an unresolved V gene, and the remainder is unexplained. In this sample the table shows approximately 87,000 clones, around 95% of which occur a single time. The ten largest clones take up around 0.3% of the sample.

The chain joins TRBV4-2 to TRBJ2-7, and 7 junction bases match TRBD1. The sample was T cells isolated from PBMCs. This clonotype was obtained from a human donor in good health. The sequenced DNA is TGTGCCAGCAGCCAAGCGGGACAGCAACCAGGCGAGCAGTACTTC. Its translation is CASSQAGQQPGEQYF.